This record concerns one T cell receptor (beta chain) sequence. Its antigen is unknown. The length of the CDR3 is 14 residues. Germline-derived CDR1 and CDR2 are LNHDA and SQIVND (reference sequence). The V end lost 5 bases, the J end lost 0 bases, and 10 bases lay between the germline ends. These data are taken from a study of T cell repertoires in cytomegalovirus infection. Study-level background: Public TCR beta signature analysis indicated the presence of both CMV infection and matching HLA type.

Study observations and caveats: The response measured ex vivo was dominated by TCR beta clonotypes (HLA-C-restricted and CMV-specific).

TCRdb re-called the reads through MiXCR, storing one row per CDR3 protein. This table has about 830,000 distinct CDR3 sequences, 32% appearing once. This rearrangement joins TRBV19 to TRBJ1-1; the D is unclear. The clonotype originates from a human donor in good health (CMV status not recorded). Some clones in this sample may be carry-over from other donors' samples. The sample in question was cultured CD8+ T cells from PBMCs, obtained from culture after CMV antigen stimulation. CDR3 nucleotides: TGTGCCAGTAGTCTCCCCAGCATGAACACTGAAGCTTTCTTT. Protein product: CASSLPSMNTEAFF.